Sequencing of this T cell receptor (beta chain) was carried out in a study of blood T cell repertoires in COVID-19. Only in-frame clones appear in the TCRdb table, and some are missing; sequencing was by immunoSEQ multiplex PCR. The sample shows 290,000 or so clones, 87% of them seen only once. The CDR3 loop spans 13 amino acids. V lost 0 bases to trimming and J lost 9 bases; unmatched junction nucleotides: 2. Germline-derived CDR1 and CDR2 are SGHDN and FVKESK. The rearrangement joins TRBV14 to TRBJ2-1; 7 nucleotides agree with TRBD1. The sequence was collected from a man aged 18-30 years with active or convalescent COVID-19. The sample consisted of peripheral blood. The CDR3 here is CASSQENRGEQFF. The CDR3 nucleotides are TGTGCCAGCAGCCAAGAAAACAGGGGTGAGCAGTTCTTC.